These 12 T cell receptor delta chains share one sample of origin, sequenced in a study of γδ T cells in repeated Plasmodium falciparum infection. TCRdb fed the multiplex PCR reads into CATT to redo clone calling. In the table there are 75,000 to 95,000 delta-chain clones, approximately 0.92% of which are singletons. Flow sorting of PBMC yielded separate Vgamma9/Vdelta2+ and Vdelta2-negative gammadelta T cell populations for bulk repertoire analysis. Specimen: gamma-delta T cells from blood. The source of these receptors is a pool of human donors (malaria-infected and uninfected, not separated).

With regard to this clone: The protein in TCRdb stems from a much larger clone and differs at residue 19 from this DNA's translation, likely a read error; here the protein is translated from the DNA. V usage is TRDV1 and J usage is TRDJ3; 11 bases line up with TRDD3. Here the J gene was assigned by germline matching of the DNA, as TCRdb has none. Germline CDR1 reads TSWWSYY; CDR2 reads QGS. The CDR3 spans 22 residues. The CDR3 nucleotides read TGTGCTCTTGGGCGAACGTGGGGGATACGCGTTTCGAGCTCCTGGGACACCCGAAAGATGTTTTTC. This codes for CALGRTWGIRVSSSWDTRKMFF.

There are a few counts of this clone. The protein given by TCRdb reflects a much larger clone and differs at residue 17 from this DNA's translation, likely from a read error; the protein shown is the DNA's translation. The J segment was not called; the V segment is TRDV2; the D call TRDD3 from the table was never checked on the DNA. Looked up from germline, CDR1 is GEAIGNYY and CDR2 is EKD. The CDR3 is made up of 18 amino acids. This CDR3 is CACDTLTGGLSYTDKLTF. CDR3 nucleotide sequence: TGTGCCTGTGACACCCTAACTGGGGGATTGTCCTACACCGATAAACTCACCTTT.

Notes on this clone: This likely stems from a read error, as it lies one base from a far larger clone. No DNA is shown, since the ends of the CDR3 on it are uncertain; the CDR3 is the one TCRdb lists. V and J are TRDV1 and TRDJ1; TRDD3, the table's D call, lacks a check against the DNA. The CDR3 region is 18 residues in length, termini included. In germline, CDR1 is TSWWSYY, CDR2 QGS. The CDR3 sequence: CALLPSYGGYGYTDKLIF.

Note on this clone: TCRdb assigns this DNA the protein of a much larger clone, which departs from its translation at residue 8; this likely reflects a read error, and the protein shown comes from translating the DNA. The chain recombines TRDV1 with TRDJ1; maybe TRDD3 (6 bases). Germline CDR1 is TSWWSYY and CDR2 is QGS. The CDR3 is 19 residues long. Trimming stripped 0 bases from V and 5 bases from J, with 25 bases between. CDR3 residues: CALGELYVSSQLGTDKLIF. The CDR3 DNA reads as TGTGCTCTTGGGGAACTCTATGTATCCTCCCAACTGGGAACAGATAAACTCATCTTT.

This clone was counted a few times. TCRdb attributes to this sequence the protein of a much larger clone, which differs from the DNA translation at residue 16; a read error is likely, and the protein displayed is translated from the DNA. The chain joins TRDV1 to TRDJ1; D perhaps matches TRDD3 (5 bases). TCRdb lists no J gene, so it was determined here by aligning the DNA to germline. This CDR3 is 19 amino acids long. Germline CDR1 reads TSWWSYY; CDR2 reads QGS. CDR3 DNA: TGTGCTCTTGGGGAACTAGGCTTTCTACGAACCCCTGGTATGGATAGACTCATCTTT. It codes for CALGELGFLRTPGMDRLIF.

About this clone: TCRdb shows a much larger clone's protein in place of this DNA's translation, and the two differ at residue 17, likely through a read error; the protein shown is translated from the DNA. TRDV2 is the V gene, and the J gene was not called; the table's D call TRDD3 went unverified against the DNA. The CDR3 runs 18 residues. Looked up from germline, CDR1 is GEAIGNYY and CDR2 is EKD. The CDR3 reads CACDRVLGDTLSTDKLTF. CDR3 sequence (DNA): TGTGCCTGTGACAGGGTACTGGGGGATACCCTCTCCACCGATAAACTCACCTTT.

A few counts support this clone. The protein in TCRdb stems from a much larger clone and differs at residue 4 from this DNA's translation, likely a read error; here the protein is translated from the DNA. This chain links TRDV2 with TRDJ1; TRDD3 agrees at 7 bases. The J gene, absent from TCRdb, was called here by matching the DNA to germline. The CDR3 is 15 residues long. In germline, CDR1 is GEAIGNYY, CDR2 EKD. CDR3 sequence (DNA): TGTGCCTGTGGCACCGTGGGGGAACATACCGATAAACTCATCTTT. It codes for CACGTVGEHTDKLIF.

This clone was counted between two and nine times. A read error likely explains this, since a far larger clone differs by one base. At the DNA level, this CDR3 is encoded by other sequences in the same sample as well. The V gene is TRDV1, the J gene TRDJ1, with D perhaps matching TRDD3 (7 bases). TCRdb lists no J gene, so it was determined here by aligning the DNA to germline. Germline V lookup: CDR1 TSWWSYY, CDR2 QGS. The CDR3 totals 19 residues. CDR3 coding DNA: TGTGCTCTTGGGAACCTTCCGGGCGGCTGGGGGCAGTACACTGATAAACTCATCTTT. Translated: CALGNLPGGWGQYTDKLIF.

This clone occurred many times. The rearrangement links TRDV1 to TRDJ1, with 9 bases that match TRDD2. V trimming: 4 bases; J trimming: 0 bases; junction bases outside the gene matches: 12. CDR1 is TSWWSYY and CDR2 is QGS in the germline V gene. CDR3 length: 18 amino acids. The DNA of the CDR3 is TGTGCTCTTGGGGGACCCCCTTCCTACTTTCTTTACACCGATAAACTCATCTTT. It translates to CALGGPPSYFLYTDKLIF.

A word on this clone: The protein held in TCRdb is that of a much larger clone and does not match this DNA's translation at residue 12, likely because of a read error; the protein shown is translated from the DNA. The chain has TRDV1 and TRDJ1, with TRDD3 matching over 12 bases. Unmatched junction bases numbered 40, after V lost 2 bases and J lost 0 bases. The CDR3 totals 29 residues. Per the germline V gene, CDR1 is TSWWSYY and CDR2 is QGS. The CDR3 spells CALGEVLVAFLAVLGDTTLRPLYTDKLIF. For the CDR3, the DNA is TGTGCTCTTGGGGAAGTTTTGGTGGCCTTCCTCGCCGTACTGGGGGATACCACTCTTAGGCCCTTGTACACCGATAAACTCATCTTT.

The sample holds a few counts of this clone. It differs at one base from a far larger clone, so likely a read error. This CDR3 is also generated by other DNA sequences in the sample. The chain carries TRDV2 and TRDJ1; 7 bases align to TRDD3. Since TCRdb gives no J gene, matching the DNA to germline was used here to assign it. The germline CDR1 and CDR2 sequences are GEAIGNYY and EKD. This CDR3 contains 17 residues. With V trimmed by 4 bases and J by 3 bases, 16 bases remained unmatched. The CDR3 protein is CACDALGGMSVPDKLIF. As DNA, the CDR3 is TGTGCCTGTGATGCCCTTGGGGGAATGTCGGTGCCCGATAAACTCATCTTT.

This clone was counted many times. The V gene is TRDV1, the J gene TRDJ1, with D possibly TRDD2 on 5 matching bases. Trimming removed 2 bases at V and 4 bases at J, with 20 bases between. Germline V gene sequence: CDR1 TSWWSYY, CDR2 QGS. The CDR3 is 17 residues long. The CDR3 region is CALGEYSLHPRDDKLIF. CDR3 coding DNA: TGTGCTCTTGGGGAATATTCCTTGCACCCCCGGGACGATAAACTCATCTTT.